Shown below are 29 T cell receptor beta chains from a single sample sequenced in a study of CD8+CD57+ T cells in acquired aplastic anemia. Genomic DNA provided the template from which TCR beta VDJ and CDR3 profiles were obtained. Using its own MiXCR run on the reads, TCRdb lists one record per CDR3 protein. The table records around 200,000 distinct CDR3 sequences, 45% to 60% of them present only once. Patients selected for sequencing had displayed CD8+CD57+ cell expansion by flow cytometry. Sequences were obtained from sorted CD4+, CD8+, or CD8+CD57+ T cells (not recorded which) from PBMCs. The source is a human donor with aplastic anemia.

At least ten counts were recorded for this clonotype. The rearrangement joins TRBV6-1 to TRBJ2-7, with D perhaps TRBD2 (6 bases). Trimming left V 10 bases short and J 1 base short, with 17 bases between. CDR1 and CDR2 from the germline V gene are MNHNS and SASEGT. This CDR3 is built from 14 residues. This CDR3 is CATQGRIDSYEQYF. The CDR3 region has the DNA TGTGCCACTCAAGGGAGGATCGATTCCTACGAGCAGTACTTC.

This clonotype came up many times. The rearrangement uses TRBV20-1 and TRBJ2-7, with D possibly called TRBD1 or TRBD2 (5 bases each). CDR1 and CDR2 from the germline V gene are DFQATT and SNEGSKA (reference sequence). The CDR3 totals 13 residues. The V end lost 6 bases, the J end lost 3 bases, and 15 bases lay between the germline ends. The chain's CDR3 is CSAARDPVYEQYF. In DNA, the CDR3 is TGCAGTGCGGCCCGGGACCCTGTCTACGAGCAGTACTTC.

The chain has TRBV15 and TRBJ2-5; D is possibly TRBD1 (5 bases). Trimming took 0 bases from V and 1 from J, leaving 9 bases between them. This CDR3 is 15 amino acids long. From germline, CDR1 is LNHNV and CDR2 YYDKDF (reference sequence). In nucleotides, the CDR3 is TGTGCCACCAGCAGAGATGGCACAGGCCAAGAGACCCAGTACTTC. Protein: CATSRDGTGQETQYF.

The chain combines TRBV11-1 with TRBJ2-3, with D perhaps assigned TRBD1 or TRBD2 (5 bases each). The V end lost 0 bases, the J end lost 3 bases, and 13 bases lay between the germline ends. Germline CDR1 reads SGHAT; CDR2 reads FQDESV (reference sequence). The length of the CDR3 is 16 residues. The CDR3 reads CASSLATWGSTDTQYF. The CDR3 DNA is TGTGCCAGCAGCTTAGCGACTTGGGGGAGTACAGATACGCAGTATTTT.

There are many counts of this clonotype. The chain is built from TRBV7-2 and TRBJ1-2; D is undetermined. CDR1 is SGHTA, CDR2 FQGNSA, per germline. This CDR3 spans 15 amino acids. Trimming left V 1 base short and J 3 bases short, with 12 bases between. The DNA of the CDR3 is TGTGCCAGCAGCTTAGTCAAGGGCCAGTACTATGGCTACACCTTC. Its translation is CASSLVKGQYYGYTF.

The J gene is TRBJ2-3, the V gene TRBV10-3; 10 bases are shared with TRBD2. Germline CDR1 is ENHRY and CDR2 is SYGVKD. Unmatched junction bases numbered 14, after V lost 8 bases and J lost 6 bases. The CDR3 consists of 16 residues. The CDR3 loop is CAISPLSGGAGDTQYF. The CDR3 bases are TGTGCCATCTCCCCACTCAGCGGGGGGGCAGGGGATACGCAGTATTTT.

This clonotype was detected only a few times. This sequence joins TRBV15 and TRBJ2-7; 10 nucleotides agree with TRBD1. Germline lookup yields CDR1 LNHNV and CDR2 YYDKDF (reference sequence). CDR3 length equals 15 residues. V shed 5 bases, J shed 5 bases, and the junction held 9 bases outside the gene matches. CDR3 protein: CATSGGTGEVNEQYF. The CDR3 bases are TGTGCCACCAGCGGAGGGACAGGGGAGGTCAACGAGCAGTACTTC.

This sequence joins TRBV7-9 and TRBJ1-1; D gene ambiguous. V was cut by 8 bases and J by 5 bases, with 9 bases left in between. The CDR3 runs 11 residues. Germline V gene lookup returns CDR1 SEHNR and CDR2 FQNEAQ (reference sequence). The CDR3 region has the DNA TGTGCCAGCGGAGTTTGGACTGAAGCTTTCTTT. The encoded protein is CASGVWTEAFF.

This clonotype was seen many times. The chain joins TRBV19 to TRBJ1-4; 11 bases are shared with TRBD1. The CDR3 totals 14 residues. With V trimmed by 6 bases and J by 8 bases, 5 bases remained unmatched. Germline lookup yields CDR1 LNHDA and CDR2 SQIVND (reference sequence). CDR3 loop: CASSLDRGQEKLFF. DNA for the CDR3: TGTGCCAGTAGCTTGGACAGGGGGCAAGAAAAACTGTTTTTT.

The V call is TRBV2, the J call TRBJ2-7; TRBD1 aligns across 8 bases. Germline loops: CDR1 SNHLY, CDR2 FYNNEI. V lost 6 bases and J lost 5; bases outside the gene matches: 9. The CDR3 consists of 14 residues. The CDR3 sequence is CASSLTGVGNEQYF. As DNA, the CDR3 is TGTGCCAGCAGCCTGACAGGGGTAGGAAACGAGCAGTACTTC.

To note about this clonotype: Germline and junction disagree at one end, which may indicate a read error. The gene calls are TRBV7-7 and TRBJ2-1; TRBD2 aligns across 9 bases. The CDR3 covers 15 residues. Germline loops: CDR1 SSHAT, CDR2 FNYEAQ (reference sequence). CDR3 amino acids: CASSLELAGVTEQFF. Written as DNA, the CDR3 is TGTGCTAGCAGCTTAGAACTAGCGGGTGTGACTGAGCAGTTCTTC.

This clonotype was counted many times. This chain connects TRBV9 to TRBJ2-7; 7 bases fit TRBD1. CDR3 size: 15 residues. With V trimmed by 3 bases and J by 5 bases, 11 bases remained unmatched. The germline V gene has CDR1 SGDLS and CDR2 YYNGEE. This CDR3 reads CASSAQPGQNNEQYF. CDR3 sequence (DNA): TGTGCCAGCAGCGCCCAACCGGGACAGAATAACGAGCAGTACTTC.

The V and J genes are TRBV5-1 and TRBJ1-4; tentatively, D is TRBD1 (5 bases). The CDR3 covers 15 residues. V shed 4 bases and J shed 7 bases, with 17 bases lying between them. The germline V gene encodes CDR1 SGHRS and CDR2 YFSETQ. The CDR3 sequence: CASSPEGSRFEKLFF. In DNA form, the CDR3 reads TGCGCCAGCAGCCCTGAGGGGAGTCGATTTGAAAAACTGTTTTTT.

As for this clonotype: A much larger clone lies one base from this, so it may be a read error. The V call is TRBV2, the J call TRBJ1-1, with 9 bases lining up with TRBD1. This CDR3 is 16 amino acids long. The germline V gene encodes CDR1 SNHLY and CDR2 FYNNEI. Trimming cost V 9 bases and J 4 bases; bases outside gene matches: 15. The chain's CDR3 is CASTTGTGLFGTEAFF. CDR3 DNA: TGTGCCAGTACAACCGGGACAGGGCTTTTTGGCACTGAAGCTTTCTTT.

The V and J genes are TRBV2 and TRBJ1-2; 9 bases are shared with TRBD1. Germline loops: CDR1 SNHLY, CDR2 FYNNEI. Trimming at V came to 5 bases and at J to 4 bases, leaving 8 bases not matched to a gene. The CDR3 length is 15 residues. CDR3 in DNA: TGTGCCAGCAGTTCCCCGGGACAGGGTAGCTATGGCTACACCTTC. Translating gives CASSSPGQGSYGYTF.

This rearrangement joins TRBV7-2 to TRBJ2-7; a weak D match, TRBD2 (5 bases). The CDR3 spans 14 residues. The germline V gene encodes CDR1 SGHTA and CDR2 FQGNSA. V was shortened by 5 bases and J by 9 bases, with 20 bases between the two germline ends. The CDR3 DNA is TGTGCCAGCAGCCCCGGACTGAACGATTATGTGCAGTACTTC. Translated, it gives CASSPGLNDYVQYF.

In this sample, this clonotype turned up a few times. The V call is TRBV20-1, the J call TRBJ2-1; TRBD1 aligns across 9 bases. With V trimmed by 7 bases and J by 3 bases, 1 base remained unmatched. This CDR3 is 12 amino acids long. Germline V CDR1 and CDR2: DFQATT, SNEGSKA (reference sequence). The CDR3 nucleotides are TGCAGTGGGGACAGGGACTACAATGAGCAGTTCTTC. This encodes CSGDRDYNEQFF.

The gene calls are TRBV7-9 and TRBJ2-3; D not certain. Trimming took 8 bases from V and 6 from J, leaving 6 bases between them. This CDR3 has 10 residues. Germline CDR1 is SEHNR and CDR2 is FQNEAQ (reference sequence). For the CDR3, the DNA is TGTGCCAGCGGGCGGGATACGCAGTATTTT. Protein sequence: CASGRDTQYF.

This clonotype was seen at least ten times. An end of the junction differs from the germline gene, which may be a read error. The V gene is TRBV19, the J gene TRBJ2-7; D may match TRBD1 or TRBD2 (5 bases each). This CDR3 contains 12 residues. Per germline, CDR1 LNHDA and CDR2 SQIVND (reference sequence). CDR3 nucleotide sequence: TGTGCCAGTAGTGAAACGGGACGACGGGTGCACTTC. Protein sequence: CASSETGRRVHF.

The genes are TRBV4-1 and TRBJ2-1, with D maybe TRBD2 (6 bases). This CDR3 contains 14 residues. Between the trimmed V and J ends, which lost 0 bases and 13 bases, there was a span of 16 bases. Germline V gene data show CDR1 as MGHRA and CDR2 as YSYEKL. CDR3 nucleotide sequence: TGCGCCAGCAGCCAAGATAGTCACCGGGACTTACAGTTCTTC. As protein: CASSQDSHRDLQFF.

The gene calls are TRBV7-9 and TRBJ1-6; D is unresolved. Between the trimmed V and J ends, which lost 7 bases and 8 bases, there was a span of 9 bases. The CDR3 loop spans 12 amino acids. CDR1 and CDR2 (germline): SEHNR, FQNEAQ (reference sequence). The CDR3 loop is CASKPPDSPLHF. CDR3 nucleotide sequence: TGTGCCAGCAAACCCCCCGATTCACCCCTCCACTTT.

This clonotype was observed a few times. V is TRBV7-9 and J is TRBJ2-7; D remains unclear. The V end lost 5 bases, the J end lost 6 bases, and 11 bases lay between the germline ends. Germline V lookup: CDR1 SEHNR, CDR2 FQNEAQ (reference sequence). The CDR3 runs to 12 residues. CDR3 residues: CASSLFSGEQYF. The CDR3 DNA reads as TGTGCCAGCAGCCTATTCTCTGGCGAGCAGTACTTC.

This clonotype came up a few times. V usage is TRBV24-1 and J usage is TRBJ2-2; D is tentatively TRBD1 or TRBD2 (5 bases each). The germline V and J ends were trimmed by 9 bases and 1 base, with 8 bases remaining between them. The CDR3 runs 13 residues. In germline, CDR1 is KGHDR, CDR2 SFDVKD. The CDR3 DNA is TGTGCCACCCGGGACGAGAACACCGGGGAGCTGTTTTTT. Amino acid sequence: CATRDENTGELFF.

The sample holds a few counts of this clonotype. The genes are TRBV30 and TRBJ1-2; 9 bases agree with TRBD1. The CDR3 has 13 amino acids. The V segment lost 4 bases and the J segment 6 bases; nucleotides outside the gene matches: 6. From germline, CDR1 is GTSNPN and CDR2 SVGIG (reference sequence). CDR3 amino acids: CAWTLQGADGYTF. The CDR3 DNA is TGTGCCTGGACGTTACAGGGGGCTGATGGCTACACCTTC.

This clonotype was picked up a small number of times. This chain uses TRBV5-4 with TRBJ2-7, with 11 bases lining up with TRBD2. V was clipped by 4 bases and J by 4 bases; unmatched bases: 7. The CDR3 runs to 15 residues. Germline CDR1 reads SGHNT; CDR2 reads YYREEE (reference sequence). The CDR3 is CASSISGGAAYEQYF. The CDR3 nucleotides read TGTGCCAGCAGCATTAGCGGGGGGGCCGCTTACGAGCAGTACTTC.

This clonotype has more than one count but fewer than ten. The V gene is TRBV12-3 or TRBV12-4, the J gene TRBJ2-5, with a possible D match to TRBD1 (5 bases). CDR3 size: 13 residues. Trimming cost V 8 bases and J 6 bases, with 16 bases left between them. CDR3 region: CASQDSGLQTQYF. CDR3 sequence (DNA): TGTGCCAGCCAAGACTCAGGGTTGCAGACCCAGTACTTC.

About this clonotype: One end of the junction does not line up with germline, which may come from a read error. CDR3 in DNA: TGCGCCAGCAGCTTTCCTACCGGGACAGTACAATCTGGGGCTAACGTCCTGACTTTC. Translating it yields CASSFPTGTVQSGANVLTF. The chain employs TRBV5-1 and TRBJ2-6, with TRBD1 identical over 7 bases. The CDR3 totals 19 residues. Per the germline V gene, CDR1 is SGHRS and CDR2 is YFSETQ.

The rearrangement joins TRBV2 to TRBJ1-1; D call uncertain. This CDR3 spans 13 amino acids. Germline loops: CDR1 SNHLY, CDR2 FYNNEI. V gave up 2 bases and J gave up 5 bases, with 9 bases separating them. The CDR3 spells CASSERVTTEAFF. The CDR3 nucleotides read TGTGCCAGCAGTGAACGTGTTACTACTGAAGCTTTCTTT. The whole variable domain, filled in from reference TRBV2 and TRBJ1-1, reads EPEVTQTPSHQVTQMGQEVILRCVPISNHLYFYWYRQILGQKVEFLVSFYNNEISEKSEIFDDQFSVERPDGSNFTLKIRSTKLEDSAMYFCASSERVTTEAFFGQGTRLTVV.

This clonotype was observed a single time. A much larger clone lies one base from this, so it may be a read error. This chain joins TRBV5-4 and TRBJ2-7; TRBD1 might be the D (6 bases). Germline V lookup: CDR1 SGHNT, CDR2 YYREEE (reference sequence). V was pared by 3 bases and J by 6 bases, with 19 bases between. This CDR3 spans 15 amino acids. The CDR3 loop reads CASSSTGTKVCEQYF. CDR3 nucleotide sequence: TGTGCCAGCAGCTCTACCGGGACAAAAGTATGCGAGCAGTACTTC.